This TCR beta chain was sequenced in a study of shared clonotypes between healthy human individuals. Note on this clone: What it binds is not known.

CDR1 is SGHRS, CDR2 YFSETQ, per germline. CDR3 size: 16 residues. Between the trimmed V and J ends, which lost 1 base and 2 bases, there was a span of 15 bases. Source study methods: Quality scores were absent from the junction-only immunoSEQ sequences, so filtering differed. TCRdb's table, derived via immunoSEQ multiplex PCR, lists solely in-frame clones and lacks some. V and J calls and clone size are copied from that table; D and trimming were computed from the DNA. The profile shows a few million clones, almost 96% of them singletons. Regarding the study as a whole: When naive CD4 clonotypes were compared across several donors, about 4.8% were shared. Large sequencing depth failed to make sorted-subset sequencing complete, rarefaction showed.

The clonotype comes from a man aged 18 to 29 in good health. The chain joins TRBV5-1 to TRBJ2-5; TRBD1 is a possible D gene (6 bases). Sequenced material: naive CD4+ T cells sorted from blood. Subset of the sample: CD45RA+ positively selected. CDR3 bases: TGCGCCAGCAGCTTGCAGGGTGGGGGCCTACAAGAGACCCAGTACTTC. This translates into CASSLQGGGLQETQYF.